This T cell receptor beta chain was identified during a study of T cells in Graves' hyperthyroidism and ophthalmopathy. V dropped 3 bases and J dropped 6 bases, with 14 bases sitting between them. CDR1 SQVTM and CDR2 ANQGSEA come from the germline V gene. The CDR3 consists of 13 residues. The sample holds many counts of this clonotype. Amplification of TCR beta CDR3 regions was performed using RNA transcripts as template. First-round RT-PCR with HTBI primers amplified the TCR CDR3 region. Using its own MiXCR run on the multiplex PCR reads, TCRdb lists one record per CDR3 protein. The table lists around 720,000 distinct CDR3 sequences, roughly a third of them singletons.

V usage is TRBV29-1 and J usage is TRBJ1-2; D is perhaps TRBD1 (5 bases). The receptor's source is a woman aged 35 to 49 with Graves' hyperthyroidism. What was sequenced was blood. CDR3: CSVEVGEVNGYTF. The CDR3 DNA is TGCAGCGTTGAGGTAGGGGAGGTGAATGGCTACACCTTC. The whole variable domain, remainder taken from reference TRBV29-1 and TRBJ1-2, is SAVISQKPSRDICQRGTSLTIQCQVDSQVTMMFWYRQQPGQSLTLIATANQGSEATYESGFVIDKFPISRPNLTFSTLTVSNMSPEDSSIYLCSVEVGEVNGYTFGSGTRLTVV.